Listed below are T cell receptor beta chains from one sample, sequenced in a study of cytomegalovirus exposure and HLA in healthy donors. Clones were read by immunoSEQ multiplex PCR, and TCRdb kept only the in-frame ones, dropping some. The table has 110,000 or so clones, 74% seen once. The sample was PBMCs. Receptors were obtained from a human donor in good health. The CDR3 runs from the conserved cysteine through the conserved F or W. A D gene is named only where the DNA matches it firmly. Part of the rows lack a size; the others show once, few, many or a class for expanded clones.

DNA: TGTGCCAGCAGCTCGGGACAGAGTTATGGCTACACCTTC; CDR3: CASSSGQSYGYTF; V: TRBV6-1; J: TRBJ1-2; D: TRBD1; length: 13; size: NA
DNA: TGTGCCAGCAGATCAACAGGGTACGAGCAGTACTTC; CDR3: CASRSTGYEQYF; V: TRBV7-9; J: TRBJ2-7; D: NA; length: 12; size: NA
DNA: TGTGCCAGCTCACCAGAGGCGGCATCCTTTCCCAACGTCCTGACTTTC; CDR3: CASSPEAASFPNVLTF; V: TRBV18; J: TRBJ2-6; D: NA; length: 16; size: NA
DNA: TGTGCCAGCAGTTTGCCTTCAGATCCAGGGGGTCTGTATTTT; CDR3: CASSLPSDPGGLYF; V: TRBV28; J: TRBJ2-3; D: TRBD1; length: 14; size: NA
DNA: TGTGCCAGCTCTACGGGGGACAGGGTGGAGGAAAAACTGTTTTTT; CDR3: CASSTGDRVEEKLFF; V: TRBV7-9; J: TRBJ1-4; D: TRBD1; length: 15; size: few
DNA: TGTGCCAGCAGTCTCAGGGTTGACCCGGGTGTGGGCTACACCTTC; CDR3: CASSLRVDPGVGYTF; V: TRBV6-5; J: TRBJ1-2; D: NA; length: 15; size: NA
DNA: TGTGCCAGCAGCTTGACAGGCACTGAAGCTTTCTTT; CDR3: CASSLTGTEAFF; V: TRBV11-1; J: TRBJ1-1; D: NA; length: 12; size: NA
DNA: TGTGCCAGCAGTTCGTCGGGGACTAGCGGCTTATACGAGCAGTACTTC; CDR3: CASSSSGTSGLYEQYF; V: TRBV28; J: TRBJ2-7; D: TRBD2; length: 16; size: NA
DNA: TGTGCCAGTAGTAGGCTGACTAGCGGGAGAAATGAGCAGTTCTTC; CDR3: CASSRLTSGRNEQFF; V: TRBV19; J: TRBJ2-1; D: TRBD2; length: 15; size: NA
DNA: TGTGCCAGCAGTGCGACAGGGGGTCGCGAAAAACTGTTTTTT; CDR3: CASSATGGREKLFF; V: TRBV6-1; J: TRBJ1-4; D: TRBD1; length: 14; size: NA
DNA: TGCAGCGCTACCGACAGGAACTACGAGCAGTACTTC; CDR3: CSATDRNYEQYF; V: TRBV29-1; J: TRBJ2-7; D: NA; length: 12; size: few
DNA: TGTGCCAGCAGCCAAGGGGTGCGGGAGAATCGGGATGAGCAGTTCTTC; CDR3: CASSQGVRENRDEQFF; V: TRBV14; J: TRBJ2-1; D: TRBD2; length: 16; size: once
DNA: TGTGCCAGCAAATGGGACACGTTTAATGAAAAACTGTTTTTT; CDR3: CASKWDTFNEKLFF; V: TRBV6-1; J: TRBJ1-4; D: NA; length: 14; size: NA
DNA: TGTGCCAGCAGAGCCGGGACAGGGAGCACCTATAATTCACCCCTCCACTTT; CDR3: CASRAGTGSTYNSPLHF; V: TRBV5-6; J: TRBJ1-6; D: TRBD1; length: 17; size: NA
DNA: TGCGCCAGCAGCCTTCTATCCCAGGGGGAAAGGTACTATGGCTACACCTTC; CDR3: CASSLLSQGERYYGYTF; V: TRBV4-3; J: TRBJ1-2; D: TRBD1; length: 17; size: NA
DNA: TGTGCCAGCAGTTTCCGAGGGATCATGAACACTGAAGCTTTCTTT; CDR3: CASSFRGIMNTEAFF; V: TRBV28; J: TRBJ1-1; D: NA; length: 15; size: NA
DNA: TGTGCCAGCAGACTAACAGGACTCGGGGACTACGAGCAGTACTTC; CDR3: CASRLTGLGDYEQYF; V: TRBV6-5; J: TRBJ2-7; D: NA; length: 15; size: NA
DNA: TGTGCCAGCAGTTTACCAGGGGCTAACACCGGGGAGCTGTTTTTT; CDR3: CASSLPGANTGELFF; V: TRBV28; J: TRBJ2-2; D: NA; length: 15; size: NA
DNA: TGTGCCAGTAGTCAGGGGTCAAATACGCAGTATTTT; CDR3: CASSQGSNTQYF; V: TRBV19; J: TRBJ2-3; D: NA; length: 12; size: NA
DNA: TGTGCCAGCAGTGAATCCCCGACAGCAAATAATGAAAAACTGTTTTTT; CDR3: CASSESPTANNEKLFF; V: TRBV25-1; J: TRBJ1-4; D: NA; length: 16; size: NA
DNA: TGTGCCAGCAGGGACACAGGGGACGGCGGGGAGCTGTTTTTT; CDR3: CASRDTGDGGELFF; V: TRBV7-9; J: TRBJ2-2; D: TRBD1; length: 14; size: NA
DNA: TGTGCCAGCAGACGATCCGGACAGGGGGGCCACGAGCAGTACTTC; CDR3: CASRRSGQGGHEQYF; V: TRBV6-5; J: TRBJ2-7; D: TRBD1; length: 15; size: NA
DNA: TGCGCCAGCAGCCTGGACAGATTCAATGAGCAGTTCTTC; CDR3: CASSLDRFNEQFF; V: TRBV5-1; J: TRBJ2-1; D: NA; length: 13; size: NA
DNA: TGTGCCAGCAGCAGACACGGCTACACCTTC; CDR3: CASSRHGYTF; V: TRBV28; J: TRBJ1-2; D: NA; length: 10; size: few
DNA: TGTGCCACCAGCAGCCGGGACAGGGGTTTCGATGAGCAGTTCTTC; CDR3: CATSSRDRGFDEQFF; V: TRBV15; J: TRBJ2-1; D: TRBD1; length: 15; size: NA
DNA: TGTGCCATCAGTGAGCGTGGCGGGTTAAGAGCCGGGGAGCTGTTTTTT; CDR3: CAISERGGLRAGELFF; V: TRBV10-3; J: TRBJ2-2; D: NA; length: 16; size: NA
DNA: TGTGCCAGCAGCCAATTCTCTGGGGCTTCCTACGAGCAGTACTTC; CDR3: CASSQFSGASYEQYF; V: TRBV4-2; J: TRBJ2-7; D: NA; length: 15; size: NA
DNA: TGCGCCAGCAGCCAAGCTATCCGACAGGGTGTCTATGGCTACACCTTC; CDR3: CASSQAIRQGVYGYTF; V: TRBV4-1; J: TRBJ1-2; D: TRBD1; length: 16; size: once
DNA: TGTGCCAGCAGCCAGACAACAACTAATGAAAAACTGTTTTTT; CDR3: CASSQTTTNEKLFF; V: TRBV14; J: TRBJ1-4; D: NA; length: 14; size: NA
DNA: TGTGCCAGCAGTTATGAGGGGAGGGGCGCTGAAGCTTTCTTT; CDR3: CASSYEGRGAEAFF; V: TRBV6-6; J: TRBJ1-1; D: NA; length: 14; size: NA
DNA: TGTGCCAGCAGCCCCCAGCGAGGAGATACTATGAACACTGAAGCTTTCTTT; CDR3: CASSPQRGDTMNTEAFF; V: TRBV7-9; J: TRBJ1-1; D: NA; length: 17; size: NA
DNA: TGTGCCAGCAGTTTGACAGGGGGCGACACTAATGAAAAACTGTTTTTT; CDR3: CASSLTGGDTNEKLFF; V: TRBV28; J: TRBJ1-4; D: TRBD1; length: 16; size: NA
DNA: TGTGCCAGCAGCCGGCGGGTGAACACTGAAGCTTTCTTT; CDR3: CASSRRVNTEAFF; V: TRBV28; J: TRBJ1-1; D: NA; length: 13; size: once
DNA: TGCAGCGTCCGAGGGGGGGGCCCCACTGAAGCTTTCTTT; CDR3: CSVRGGGPTEAFF; V: TRBV29-1; J: TRBJ1-1; D: NA; length: 13; size: NA
DNA: TGTGCCAGCTCACCACCGGCAACAGGGGGCCTAGGGGATACGCAGTATTTT; CDR3: CASSPPATGGLGDTQYF; V: TRBV18; J: TRBJ2-3; D: TRBD1; length: 17; size: NA
DNA: TGCGCCAGCAGTAAACGGGGGTCCTACTACGAGCAGTACTTC; CDR3: CASSKRGSYYEQYF; V: TRBV10-2; J: TRBJ2-7; D: NA; length: 14; size: NA
DNA: TGTGCCAGCAGCGTCGGGAACACAGATACGCAGTATTTT; CDR3: CASSVGNTDTQYF; V: TRBV9; J: TRBJ2-3; D: NA; length: 13; size: few